The rows below give T cell receptor beta chains drawn from one sample of a study of CD8+CD57+ T cells in acquired aplastic anemia. Each CDR3 protein gets one entry after TCRdb re-called the reads with MiXCR. Here the sample spans hundreds of thousands of distinct CDR3 sequences, under 40% being singletons. The material sequenced was sorted CD4+, CD8+, or CD8+CD57+ T cells (not recorded which) from PBMCs. The receptors were sampled from a human donor with aplastic anemia. Both conserved end residues are part of each CDR3.

cdr3_length j_call v_call cdr3_aa
14 TRBJ2-3 TRBV6-5 CASSYATSTDTQYF
14 TRBJ2-1 TRBV25-1 CASSLGRNFNEQFF
11 TRBJ1-1 TRBV19 CASSGRTKAFF
14 TRBJ2-7 TRBV20-1 CSATPGGRAYEQYF
14 TRBJ2-2 TRBV2 CASRTNSNTGELFF
15 TRBJ1-1 TRBV2 CASSVESGLGAEAFF
13 TRBJ2-3 TRBV6-5 CASSYRETDTQYF
15 TRBJ1-2 TRBV10-2 CASSYGTGGVYGYTF
15 TRBJ2-2 TRBV5-5 CASSPIVGTLGELFF
14 TRBJ2-3 TRBV20-1 CSARFSLMGDTQYF
15 TRBJ2-1 TRBV6-5 CASSYSGEGGNEQFF
17 TRBJ2-6 TRBV15 CATSRDSAGSGANVLTF
14 TRBJ1-1 TRBV4-3 CASSQGQGATEAFF
11 TRBJ1-1 TRBV19 CASSLGREAFF
15 TRBJ1-1 TRBV9 CASSVDLRMNTEAFF
17 TRBJ1-6 TRBV7-9 CASSLWGKSSYNSPLHF
13 TRBJ1-5 TRBV2 CASRGTGEQPQHF
15 TRBJ2-1 TRBV7-2 CASSRGRTSYNEQFF
15 TRBJ1-6 TRBV2 CASSEQGGYNSPLHF
15 TRBJ1-5 TRBV7-9 CASSFSTSDNQPQHF
13 TRBJ1-2 TRBV7-2 CASSLAVGDGYTF
15 TRBJ2-3 TRBV19 CASSLGLAETDTQYF
15 TRBJ2-1 TRBV2 CASSDQLAGSNEQFF
12 TRBJ1-6 TRBV29-1 CSQDSYNSPLHF
15 TRBJ1-2 TRBV25-1 CASSFGGGADYGYTF
12 TRBJ1-1 TRBV2 CASRELNTEAFF
17 TRBJ2-7 TRBV15 CATSRGQTTITFDEQYF
13 TRBJ2-7 TRBV9 CASSGVGGHEQYF
14 TRBJ1-3 TRBV7-9 CASSLVGQADTIYF
12 TRBJ1-1 TRBV10-3 CAIGAGDTEAFF
15 TRBJ2-7 TRBV2 CASSPDQVRTYEQYF
13 TRBJ1-2 TRBV7-1 CASSRDDNYGHTF
13 TRBJ1-1 TRBV20-1 CSGLLASNTEAFF
14 TRBJ1-5 TRBV19 CASSSTGGGQPQHF
16 TRBJ1-5 TRBV28 CASSHASWTRNQPQHF
15 TRBJ2-3 TRBV12-3/TRBV12-4 CASSRTSGGAHTQYF
17 TRBJ1-5 TRBV20-1 CSARTGGGEYSNQPQHF
13 TRBJ1-2 TRBV19 CASSIQGAWGYTF
16 TRBJ2-1 TRBV10-3 CAISDPMTSGFNEQFF